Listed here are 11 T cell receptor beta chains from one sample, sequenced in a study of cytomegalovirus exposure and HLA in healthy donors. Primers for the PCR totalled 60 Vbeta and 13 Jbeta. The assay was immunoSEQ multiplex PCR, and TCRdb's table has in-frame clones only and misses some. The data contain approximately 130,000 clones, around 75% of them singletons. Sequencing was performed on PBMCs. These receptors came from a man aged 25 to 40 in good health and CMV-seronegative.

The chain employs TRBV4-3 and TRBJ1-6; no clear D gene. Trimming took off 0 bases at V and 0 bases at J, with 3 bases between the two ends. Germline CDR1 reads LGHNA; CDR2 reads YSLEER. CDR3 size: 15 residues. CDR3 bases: TGCGCCAGCAGCCAAGATAGCTCCTATAATTCACCCCTCCACTTT. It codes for CASSQDSSYNSPLHF.

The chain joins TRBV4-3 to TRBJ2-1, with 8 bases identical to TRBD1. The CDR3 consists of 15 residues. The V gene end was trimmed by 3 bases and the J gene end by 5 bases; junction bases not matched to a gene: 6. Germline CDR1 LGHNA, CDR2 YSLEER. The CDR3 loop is CASSQQDRADNEQFF. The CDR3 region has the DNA TGCGCCAGCAGCCAGCAGGACAGGGCTGACAATGAGCAGTTCTTC.

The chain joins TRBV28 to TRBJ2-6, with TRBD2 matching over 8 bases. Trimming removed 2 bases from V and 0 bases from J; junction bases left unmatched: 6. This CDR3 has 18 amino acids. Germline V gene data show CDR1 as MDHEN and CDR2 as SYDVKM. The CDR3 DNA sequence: TGTGCCAGCAGTTTAAGGCGGGGGGTGGGCTCTGGGGCCAACGTCCTGACTTTC. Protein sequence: CASSLRRGVGSGANVLTF.

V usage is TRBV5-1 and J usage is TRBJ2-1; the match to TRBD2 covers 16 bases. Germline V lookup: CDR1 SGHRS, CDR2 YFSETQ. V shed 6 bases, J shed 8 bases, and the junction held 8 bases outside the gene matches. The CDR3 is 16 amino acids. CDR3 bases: TGCGCCAGCATTGGGACTAGCGGGGGGGCTATAGATGAGCAGTTCTTC. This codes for CASIGTSGGAIDEQFF.

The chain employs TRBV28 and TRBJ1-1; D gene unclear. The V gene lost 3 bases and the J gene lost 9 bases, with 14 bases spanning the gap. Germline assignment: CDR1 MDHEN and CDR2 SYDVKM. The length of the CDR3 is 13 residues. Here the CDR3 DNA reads TGTGCCAGCAGTTTGGCGGCTAGGCTTAAAGCTTTCTTT. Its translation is CASSLAARLKAFF. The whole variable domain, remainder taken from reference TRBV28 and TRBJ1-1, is DVKVTQSSRYLVKRTGEKVFLECVQDMDHENMFWYRQDPGLGLRLIYFSYDVKMKEKGDIPEGYSVSREKKERFSLILESASTNQTSMYLCASSLAARLKAFFGQGTRLTVV.

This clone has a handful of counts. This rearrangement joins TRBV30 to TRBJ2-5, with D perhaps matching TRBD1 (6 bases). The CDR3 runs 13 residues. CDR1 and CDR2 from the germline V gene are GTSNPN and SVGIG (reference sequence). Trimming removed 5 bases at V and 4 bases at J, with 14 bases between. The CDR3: CAWAEARGETQYF. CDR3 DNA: TGTGCCTGGGCCGAAGCCAGGGGAGAGACCCAGTACTTC.

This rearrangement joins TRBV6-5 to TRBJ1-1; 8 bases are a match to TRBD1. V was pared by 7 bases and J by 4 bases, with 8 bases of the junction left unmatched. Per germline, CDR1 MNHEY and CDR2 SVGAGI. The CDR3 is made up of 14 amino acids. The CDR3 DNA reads TGTGCCAGCAATCCCGGGACAGGTTTCACTGAAGCTTTCTTT. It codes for CASNPGTGFTEAFF.

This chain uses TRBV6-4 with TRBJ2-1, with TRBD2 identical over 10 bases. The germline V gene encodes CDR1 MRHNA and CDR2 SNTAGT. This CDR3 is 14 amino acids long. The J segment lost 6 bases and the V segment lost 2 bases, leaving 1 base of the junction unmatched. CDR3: CASSDGTSANEQFF. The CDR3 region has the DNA TGTGCCAGCAGTGACGGGACTAGCGCCAATGAGCAGTTCTTC.

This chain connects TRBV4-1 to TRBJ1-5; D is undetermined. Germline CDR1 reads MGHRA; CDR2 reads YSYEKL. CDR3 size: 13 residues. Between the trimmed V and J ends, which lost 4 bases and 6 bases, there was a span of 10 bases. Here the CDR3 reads CASSLGGGQPQHF. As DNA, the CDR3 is TGCGCCAGCAGCCTGGGAGGAGGTCAGCCCCAGCATTTT.

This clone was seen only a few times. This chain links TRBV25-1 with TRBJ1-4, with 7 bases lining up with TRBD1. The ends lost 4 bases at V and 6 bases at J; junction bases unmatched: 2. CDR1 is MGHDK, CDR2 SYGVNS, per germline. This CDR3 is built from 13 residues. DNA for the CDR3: TGTGCCAGCAGTGGACAGGGATATGAAAAACTGTTTTTT. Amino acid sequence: CASSGQGYEKLFF.

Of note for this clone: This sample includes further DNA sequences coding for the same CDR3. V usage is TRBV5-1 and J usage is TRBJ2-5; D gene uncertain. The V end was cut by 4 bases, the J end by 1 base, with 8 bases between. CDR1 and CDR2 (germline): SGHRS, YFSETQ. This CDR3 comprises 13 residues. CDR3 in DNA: TGCGCCAGCAGCCCCGACACCCAAGAGACCCAGTACTTC. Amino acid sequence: CASSPDTQETQYF.